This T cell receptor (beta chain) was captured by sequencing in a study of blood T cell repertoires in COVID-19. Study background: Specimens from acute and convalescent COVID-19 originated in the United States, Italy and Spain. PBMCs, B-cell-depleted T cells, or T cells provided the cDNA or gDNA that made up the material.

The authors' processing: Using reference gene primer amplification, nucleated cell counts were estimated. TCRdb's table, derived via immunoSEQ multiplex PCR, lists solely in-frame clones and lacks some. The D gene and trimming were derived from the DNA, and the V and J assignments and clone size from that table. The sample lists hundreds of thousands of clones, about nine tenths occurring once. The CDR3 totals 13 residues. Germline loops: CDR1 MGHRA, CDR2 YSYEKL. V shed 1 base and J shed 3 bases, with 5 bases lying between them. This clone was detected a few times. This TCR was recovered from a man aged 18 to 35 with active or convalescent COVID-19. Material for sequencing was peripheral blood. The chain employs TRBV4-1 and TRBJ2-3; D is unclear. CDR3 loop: CASSQGMTDTQYF. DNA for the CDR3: TGCGCCAGCAGCCAAGGTATGACAGATACGCAGTATTTT.